The 27 T cell receptor beta chains below were found in one sample sequenced in a study of blood T cells in healthy people across ages (dated by TCRdb to about 2015). The library was generated by 5' RACE. Sequencing took place on an Illumina HiSeq 2500. A second PCR of about 6 to 12 cycles was run with a J-beta primer mix and a sample-barcoded 5' primer. TCRdb reanalyzed the raw reads on its own, using fastp at Q25 for trimming and MiXCR for clone calling, and kept in-frame beta chains. Every CDR3 protein is listed once, alongside the most common genes and DNA of its rows. The sample table contains about 830,000 distinct CDR3 sequences; only one count was recorded for 55% to 65% of them. In total, the top ten clones hold about 27% of the sample. Sequenced input: blood. The receptors shown here come from a man aged 25-45 years in good health.

This clonotype has a handful of counts. The CDR3 protein is CASTARSLGAVEQYF. As DNA, the CDR3 is TGTGCCAGCACCGCAAGATCCCTGGGGGCGGTCGAGCAGTACTTC. This chain joins TRBV3-1 and TRBJ2-5; the D gene is possibly TRBD1 (6 bases). The J call is uncertain, as TRBJ2-7 better fits the DNA end. CDR1 and CDR2 from the germline V gene are LGHDT and YNNKEL (reference sequence). CDR3 length: 15 amino acids.

This chain links TRBV9 with TRBJ2-1; 15 bases fit TRBD2. The CDR3 runs 16 residues. The V segment lost 0 bases and the J segment 9 bases; nucleotides outside the gene matches: 4. Per the germline V gene, CDR1 is SGDLS and CDR2 is YYNGEE. DNA of the CDR3: TGTGCCAGCAGCGTAGAGGGGACTAGCGGGGGGAGTGAGCAGTTCTTC. It translates to CASSVEGTSGGSEQFF.

This chain uses TRBV12-3 or TRBV12-4 with TRBJ1-3, with D perhaps matching TRBD1 (5 bases). V lost 8 bases to trimming and J lost 2 bases, with 13 bases between them. The CDR3 loop spans 14 amino acids. The CDR3 loop is CASSGVMAGNTIYF. The CDR3, as DNA: TGTGCCAGCTCGGGGGTGATGGCTGGAAACACCATATATTTT.

This clonotype was counted only a few times. As DNA, the CDR3 is TGTGCCAGCAAGGACACGGGAGCCTCCTACGAGCAGTACTTC. It encodes CASKDTGASYEQYF. The chain has TRBV2 and TRBJ2-7; D may be TRBD2 (6 bases). V was shortened by 7 bases and J by 0 bases, with 13 bases between the two germline ends. Germline CDR1 reads SNHLY; CDR2 reads FYNNEI. The CDR3 has 14 amino acids.

This rearrangement joins TRBV15 to TRBJ2-4, with D uncertain. The J call may be mistaken, given a closer DNA end match to TRBJ2-7. The CDR3 length is 13 residues. Germline V lookup: CDR1 LNHNV, CDR2 YYDKDF (reference sequence). The CDR3 nucleotides are TGTGCCACCAGCAGAGATCGAAAGTACGAGCAGTACTTC. Translating it yields CATSRDRKYEQYF.

The J gene is TRBJ1-5, the V gene TRBV10-3; a weak D match, TRBD1 (5 bases). V lost 5 bases and J 9 bases, leaving 20 bases between the germline ends. CDR1 ENHRY and CDR2 SYGVKD come from the germline V gene. The CDR3 is 15 amino acids. The chain's CDR3 is CAISTGGGGTRPQHF. DNA for the CDR3: TGTGCCATCAGTACCGGCGGTGGCGGGACTAGGCCCCAGCATTTT.

The CDR3 here is CASSFETGFQETQYF. The CDR3 coding sequence is TGTGCCAGCAGCTTCGAGACAGGTTTCCAAGAGACCCAGTACTTC. The chain combines TRBV9 with TRBJ2-5, with D possibly TRBD1 on 6 matching bases. Germline V lookup: CDR1 SGDLS, CDR2 YYNGEE. The CDR3 has 15 amino acids. Deletions cut 4 bases from V and 1 base from J, with 14 bases between.

The chain carries TRBV5-1 and TRBJ2-1, with 9 bases lining up with TRBD1. The germline V gene has CDR1 SGHRS and CDR2 YFSETQ. J was trimmed by 4 bases and V by 1 base; bases with no gene match: 6. This CDR3 is built from 16 residues. CDR3 loop: CASSLYGTGSYNEQFF. DNA of the CDR3: TGCGCCAGCAGCTTGTATGGGACAGGGTCATACAATGAGCAGTTCTTC. The variable domain in full, completed from reference TRBV5-1 and TRBJ2-1, reads KAGVTQTPRYLIKTRGQQVTLSCSPISGHRSVSWYQQTPGQGLQFLFEYFSETQRNKGNFPGRFSGRQFSNSRSEMNVSTLELGDSALYLCASSLYGTGSYNEQFFGPGTRLTVL.

This clonotype was detected only a few times. The V and J genes are TRBV12-3 or TRBV12-4 and TRBJ1-1; D is undetermined. Trimming took off 6 bases at V and 1 base at J, with 9 bases between the two ends. There are 13 residues in the CDR3. The CDR3 reads CASRLGSNTEAFF. The CDR3 coding sequence is TGTGCCAGCAGGCTTGGGTCGAACACTGAAGCTTTCTTT.

The chain employs TRBV3-1 and TRBJ1-4, with D uncertain. CDR1 and CDR2 (germline): LGHDT, YNNKEL (reference sequence). CDR3 length: 15 amino acids. Trimming shortened V by 0 bases and J by 4 bases, and 9 bases separated the two germline ends. CDR3 sequence (DNA): TGTGCCAGCAGCCAAGATCTACGGTTTAATGAAAAACTGTTTTTT. Translation gives CASSQDLRFNEKLFF.

In this sample, this clonotype turned up a few times. The CDR3 coding sequence is TGTGCCAGCAGCCCCTACAAGTCCCAGGGCGAGGATCAGCCCCAGCATTTT. This sequence encodes CASSPYKSQGEDQPQHF. This chain connects TRBV4-2 to TRBJ1-5, with a tentative D call TRBD1 (5 bases). Trimming removed 4 bases at V and 5 bases at J, with 21 bases between. Germline V gene data show CDR1 as LGHNA and CDR2 as YNFKEQ. The CDR3 has 17 residues.

The V and J genes are TRBV7-8 and TRBJ1-5, with D tentatively TRBD1 (6 bases). The CDR3 length is 15 residues. Trimming cost V 5 bases and J 5 bases, with 16 bases left between them. CDR1 is SGHVS, CDR2 FQNEAQ, per germline. The CDR3 sequence is CASSIYRVQDQPQHF. The CDR3 coding sequence is TGTGCCAGCAGCATCTACAGGGTCCAGGATCAGCCCCAGCATTTT.

This clonotype appeared a single time. This chain connects TRBV7-8 to TRBJ1-1, with D perhaps matching TRBD1 (6 bases). Germline CDR1 and CDR2: SGHVS and FQNEAQ. The V gene lost 4 bases and the J gene lost 4 bases, with 16 bases spanning the gap. The CDR3 runs 15 residues. The CDR3 sequence is CASSSPGIGGTEAFF. The DNA for the CDR3 is TGTGCCAGCAGCTCCCCTGGGATAGGGGGCACTGAAGCTTTCTTT.

The chain uses TRBV3-1 and TRBJ2-5, with TRBD2 as a possible D gene (7 bases). The CDR3 runs 16 residues. The germline V gene has CDR1 LGHDT and CDR2 YNNKEL (reference sequence). Trimming left V 0 bases short and J 2 bases short, with 13 bases between. The CDR3 loop reads CASSQEGGGQQETQYF. The DNA of the CDR3 is TGTGCCAGCAGCCAAGAGGGCGGGGGACAACAAGAGACCCAGTACTTC.

This clonotype appeared a few times. The chain has TRBV7-2 and TRBJ1-4, with 8 bases that match TRBD1. This CDR3 is 16 amino acids long. The V gene's germline CDR1 is SGHTA and CDR2 FQGNSA. The J segment lost 7 bases and the V segment lost 5 bases, leaving 12 bases of the junction unmatched. Here the CDR3 DNA reads TGTGCCAGCAGCCCGACGGTCCGGACAGGGCTTGAAAAACTGTTTTTT. Its translation is CASSPTVRTGLEKLFF.

Concerning this clonotype itself: A junction boundary mismatches the germline segment, possibly from a read error. The chain recombines TRBV7-3 with TRBJ2-1; 8 bases line up with TRBD2. The germline CDR1 and CDR2 sequences are SGHTA and FQGTGA. The CDR3 is made up of 16 amino acids. CDR3 coding DNA: TGTGTCAGCAGCTTAACCGGAGTAGCGGGGAACAATGAGCAGTTCTTC. This codes for CVSSLTGVAGNNEQFF.

This clonotype was detected a few times. The chain couples TRBV12-3 or TRBV12-4 to TRBJ2-7; D may be TRBD1 (6 bases). The CDR3 totals 14 residues. The ends were cut back, 4 bases at V and 3 bases at J, with 13 bases in the middle. CDR3 loop: CASSSLGDIYEQYF. In DNA, the CDR3 is TGTGCCAGCAGTTCCCTAGGGGACATCTACGAGCAGTACTTC.

The gene calls are TRBV7-2 and TRBJ2-7, with TRBD1 matching 11 bases. The germline V gene has CDR1 SGHTA and CDR2 FQGNSA. This CDR3 contains 15 residues. The V and J ends lost 5 bases and 3 bases, in that order; junction bases with no gene match: 6. CDR3 in amino acids: CASSPAGTGGYEQYF. CDR3 sequence (DNA): TGTGCCAGCAGCCCCGCCGGGACAGGGGGCTACGAGCAGTACTTC.

This chain uses TRBV9 with TRBJ1-4, with unresolved D. The CDR3 length is 14 residues. The ends were cut back, 4 bases at V and 3 bases at J, with 10 bases in the middle. The germline V gene encodes CDR1 SGDLS and CDR2 YYNGEE. The CDR3 DNA is TGTGCCAGCAGCATGGGGTCTTCTAATGAAAAACTGTTTTTT. Its protein product is CASSMGSSNEKLFF.

This clonotype was counted only a few times. In nucleotides, the CDR3 is TGTGCCAGCAGTCCTCTAGCGGAAAAAGGGCACGAGCAGTACTTC. Translating it yields CASSPLAEKGHEQYF. The chain combines TRBV12-3 or TRBV12-4 with TRBJ2-4; 7 nucleotides line up with TRBD2. The DNA end is more similar to TRBJ2-7, so the J call may be wrong. The CDR3 is made up of 15 amino acids.

This clonotype was detected a few times. The rearrangement uses TRBV28 and TRBJ2-7; TRBD2 matches 7 bases. J gave up 1 base and V 7 bases, and 10 bases lay outside the gene matches. The CDR3 runs to 15 residues. CDR1 MDHEN and CDR2 SYDVKM come from the germline V gene. The CDR3 protein is CASKRGGAGSYEQYF. CDR3 bases: TGTGCCAGCAAGCGGGGAGGTGCAGGGTCCTACGAGCAGTACTTC. The complete variable domain, with remaining parts taken from reference TRBV28 and TRBJ2-7, reads DVKVTQSSRYLVKRTGEKVFLECVQDMDHENMFWYRQDPGLGLRLIYFSYDVKMKEKGDIPEGYSVSREKKERFSLILESASTNQTSMYLCASKRGGAGSYEQYFGPGTRLTVT.

The V gene is TRBV20-1, the J gene TRBJ2-5; D may match TRBD1 or TRBD2 (7 bases each). With 3 bases removed from V and 11 bases from J, the gap between germline ends came to 22 bases. Germline CDR1 and CDR2: DFQATT and SNEGSKA (reference sequence). CDR3 length: 14 amino acids. CDR3 sequence reads: CSASRGGPYNEQYF. The CDR3 region has the DNA TGCAGTGCTAGCAGGGGGGGCCCCTACAATGAGCAGTACTTC.

CDR3 in amino acids: CASSPGWASGGANVLTF. CDR3 DNA: TGTGCCAGCAGCCCCGGTTGGGCCTCTGGAGGGGCCAACGTCCTGACTTTC. This rearrangement joins TRBV7-9 to TRBJ2-6; D uncertain. Germline CDR1 and CDR2: SEHNR and FQNEAQ (reference sequence). This CDR3 has 17 amino acids. Trimming removed 5 bases at V and 4 bases at J, with 18 bases between.

The chain links TRBV6-6 to TRBJ1-1; D ambiguous. The CDR3 totals 13 residues. V was pared by 4 bases and J by 1 base, with 7 bases between. Per the germline V gene, CDR1 is MNHNY and CDR2 is SVGAGI (reference sequence). CDR3 protein: CASSSTRNTEAFF. CDR3 bases: TGTGCCAGCAGTTCGACCCGGAACACTGAAGCTTTCTTT.

This rearrangement joins TRBV9 to TRBJ2-5; possible D gene TRBD2, 6 bases. The germline V gene has CDR1 SGDLS and CDR2 YYNGEE. The length of the CDR3 is 15 residues. V lost 0 bases and J 5 bases, leaving 14 bases between the germline ends. The CDR3 loop reads CASSVVGLEGETQYF. The CDR3, as DNA: TGTGCCAGCAGCGTAGTAGGATTGGAGGGGGAGACCCAGTACTTC. The variable domain in full, completed from reference TRBV9 and TRBJ2-5, reads DSGVTQTPKHLITATGQRVTLRCSPRSGDLSVYWYQQSLDQGLQFLIQYYNGEERAKGNILERFSAQQFPDLHSELNLSSLELGDSALYFCASSVVGLEGETQYFGPGTRLLVL.

The V call is TRBV25-1, the J call TRBJ1-6, with 7 bases fitting TRBD1. The germline CDR1 and CDR2 sequences are MGHDK and SYGVNS. Unmatched junction bases numbered 7, after V lost 7 bases and J lost 10 bases. CDR3 length: 13 residues. The DNA for the CDR3 is TGTGCCAGCAATCTACAGGGGTCCTCACCCCTCCACTTT. Translated, it gives CASNLQGSSPLHF.

In this sample, this clonotype turned up a few times. The chain joins TRBV28 to TRBJ2-7; tentative D call: TRBD1 (6 bases). This CDR3 is 13 amino acids long. Trimming took 4 bases from V and 7 from J, leaving 14 bases between them. In germline, CDR1 is MDHEN, CDR2 SYDVKM. The CDR3 here is CASSSGQPEEQYF. For the CDR3, the DNA is TGTGCCAGCAGTTCCGGACAGCCGGAGGAGCAGTACTTC.